Below are 18 T cell receptor beta chains sequenced from a single sample in a study of response to subunit inactivated influenza vaccine. Each CDR3 protein is one row after TCRdb ran MiXCR on the RT-PCR reads. This table holds about 700,000 distinct CDR3 sequences, about 14% found once. The sequenced sample was PBMCs from blood, obtained around two weeks before vaccination. These receptors were collected from a man aged 45-60 years who received an inactivated influenza vaccine.

CDR3 region: CASSPDRGLSGYTF. The CDR3 region has the DNA TGTGCCAGCAGTCCGGACAGGGGGCTGTCTGGCTACACCTTC. The chain recombines TRBV27 with TRBJ1-2; 11 bases are shared with TRBD1. V shed 5 bases and J 7 bases; nucleotides not matched to a gene: 6. This CDR3 is built from 14 residues. CDR1 and CDR2 (germline): MNHEY, SMNVEV (reference sequence).

In nucleotides, the CDR3 is TGTGCCAGCAGTTATACAGTCTGGGTCAACACTGAAGCTTTCTTT. Amino acid sequence: CASSYTVWVNTEAFF. The chain combines TRBV6-5 with TRBJ1-1; D remains unclear. Germline V gives CDR1 MNHEY, CDR2 SVGAGI. CDR3 length equals 15 residues. V gave up 3 bases and J gave up 2 bases, with 13 bases separating them.

This clonotype came up a few times. J is TRBJ2-1 and V is TRBV7-8, with 12 bases lining up with TRBD2. Germline values: CDR1 SGHVS, CDR2 FQNEAQ. The V segment lost 3 bases and the J segment 1 base; nucleotides outside the gene matches: 4. The length of the CDR3 is 17 residues. The CDR3 DNA sequence: TGTGCCAGCAGCTTCCCGACTAGCGGGAGTTCCTACAATGAGCAGTTCTTC. As protein: CASSFPTSGSSYNEQFF.

The genes are TRBV4-2 and TRBJ2-7, with D perhaps assigned TRBD1 or TRBD2 (5 bases each). V was trimmed by 1 base and J by 6 bases, leaving 10 bases between them. CDR3 length: 13 amino acids. Germline CDR1 is LGHNA and CDR2 is YNFKEQ. CDR3 amino acids: CASSQGGASEQYF. The DNA of the CDR3 is TGTGCCAGCAGCCAAGGAGGGGCTTCCGAGCAGTACTTC.

This clonotype was seen once. No conserved phenylalanine or tryptophan ends this CDR3, so it is likely a read error. The J gene is TRBJ1-6, the V gene TRBV20-1; perhaps TRBD1 as D (5 bases). Germline values: CDR1 DFQATT, CDR2 SNEGSKA (reference sequence). The CDR3 is 17 amino acids. The CDR3 region is CSARRGPRDGYNSLLHI. CDR3 DNA: TGCAGTGCTAGAAGAGGCCCTCGGGACGGTTATAATTCACTCCTCCACATT.

This clonotype has ten or more counts. The chain joins TRBV7-8 to TRBJ2-5; the D gene is possibly TRBD2 (5 bases). V was trimmed by 3 bases and J by 1 base, leaving 15 bases between them. CDR3 size: 16 residues. The germline V gene has CDR1 SGHVS and CDR2 FQNEAQ. The CDR3 loop reads CASSLLAGLPQETQYF. Written as DNA, the CDR3 is TGTGCCAGCAGCTTGCTGGCAGGACTCCCCCAAGAGACCCAGTACTTC.

The rearrangement uses TRBV4-3 and TRBJ1-6; D remains ambiguous. The V gene lost 0 bases and the J gene lost 14 bases, with 11 bases spanning the gap. In germline, CDR1 is LGHNA, CDR2 YSLEER. The CDR3 extends over 13 amino acids. The CDR3 protein is CASSQDREQTLHF. The CDR3 DNA reads as TGCGCCAGCAGCCAAGATAGAGAGCAAACCCTCCACTTT.

This clonotype was recorded a few times. The J gene is TRBJ1-6, the V gene TRBV11-1; 7 bases agree with TRBD1. Germline values: CDR1 SGHAT, CDR2 FQDESV (reference sequence). The CDR3 covers 19 residues. Losses at the gene ends were 5 bases for V and 3 bases for J; bases not matched to a gene: 16. CDR3 DNA sequence: TGTGCCAGCAGCCACAAGGAACGCGACAGGGCTAACTATAATTCACCCCTCCACTTT. It is translated as CASSHKERDRANYNSPLHF. The variable domain in full, with the rest retrieved from reference TRBV11-1 and TRBJ1-6, is EAEVAQSPRYKITEKSQAVAFWCDPISGHATLYWYRQILGQGPELLVQFQDESVVDDSQLPKDRFSAERLKGVDSTLKIQPAELGDSAMYLCASSHKERDRANYNSPLHFGNGTRLTVT.

This CDR3 reads CSAPRTGGLDQPQHF. The CDR3 DNA follows: TGCAGTGCTCCCCGGACAGGGGGCCTTGATCAGCCCCAGCATTTT. The V call is TRBV20-1, the J call TRBJ1-5; 11 nucleotides line up with TRBD1. The CDR3 has 15 residues. The germline V gene has CDR1 DFQATT and CDR2 SNEGSKA (reference sequence). Trimming removed 5 bases from V and 5 bases from J; junction bases left unmatched: 8.

This clonotype was counted at least ten times. This chain connects TRBV7-2 to TRBJ2-1, with D unclear. The length of the CDR3 is 13 residues. The germline V and J ends were trimmed by 3 bases and 4 bases, with 7 bases remaining between them. Germline V lookup: CDR1 SGHTA, CDR2 FQGNSA. The CDR3 is CASSLPVYNEQFF. The CDR3 DNA follows: TGTGCCAGCAGCTTGCCCGTGTACAATGAGCAGTTCTTC.

This clonotype was counted only a few times. This sequence joins TRBV12-3 or TRBV12-4 and TRBJ2-1; maybe TRBD2 (5 bases). V was trimmed by 3 bases and J by 6 bases, leaving 12 bases between them. The CDR3 is 14 residues long. The CDR3 loop is CASSFIAPSNEQFF. CDR3 nucleotides: TGTGCCAGCAGTTTTATAGCGCCGAGCAATGAGCAGTTCTTC.

This clonotype was recorded a few times. The chain recombines TRBV12-3 or TRBV12-4 with TRBJ2-3; D might be TRBD1 or TRBD2, each matching 6 bases. The CDR3 has 16 amino acids. Between the trimmed V and J ends, which lost 0 bases and 2 bases, there was a span of 12 bases. The CDR3 loop reads CASSLALGGSTDTQYF. The CDR3 coding sequence is TGTGCCAGCAGTTTAGCGCTCGGGGGCTCCACAGATACGCAGTATTTT.

The chain is built from TRBV27 and TRBJ2-7, with a possible D match to TRBD2 (8 bases). V gave up 2 bases and J gave up 11 bases, with 19 bases separating them. CDR3 length: 14 amino acids. Germline assignment: CDR1 MNHEY and CDR2 SMNVEV (reference sequence). The CDR3, as DNA: TGTGCCAGCAGTTTAGGCCCCGGGAGGGGGCAGGAGTACTTC. It translates to CASSLGPGRGQEYF.

To note about this clonotype: This may arise from a read error, as a much more abundant clone is one base away. J is TRBJ2-7 and V is TRBV20-1; 7 bases are shared with TRBD1. CDR3 length equals 13 residues. Germline CDR1 and CDR2: DFQATT and SNEGSKA (reference sequence). CDR3 DNA sequence: TGCAGTGCTTACAGGGGTTCCTCCCACGAGCAGTACTTC. Translation: CSAYRGSSHEQYF.

CDR3 DNA: TGTGCCAGCAGCTTAGGCCCCTCCGGGACTAGCGGAGAGACCCAGTACTTC. This translates into CASSLGPSGTSGETQYF. J is TRBJ2-5 and V is TRBV7-6; 11 bases match TRBD2. V shed 1 base and J 4 bases; nucleotides not matched to a gene: 8. The germline CDR1 and CDR2 sequences are SGHVS and FNYEAQ. The CDR3 covers 17 residues. Based on the CDR3 plus reference TRBV7-6 and TRBJ2-5, the full variable domain is GAGVSQSPRYKVTKRGQDVALRCDPISGHVSLYWYRQALGQGPEFLTYFNYEAQQDKSGLPNDRFSAERPEGSISTLTIQRTEQRDSAMYRCASSLGPSGTSGETQYFGPGTRLLVL.

This clonotype appeared a few times. The chain carries TRBV7-9 and TRBJ2-1, with 8 bases matching TRBD2. The CDR3 is 14 amino acids. Per the germline V gene, CDR1 is SEHNR and CDR2 is FQNEAQ (reference sequence). Germline trimming cut 9 bases from V and 7 bases from J; bases unmatched to any gene: 11. The chain's CDR3 is CASTSGTSGNEQFF. DNA for the CDR3: TGTGCCAGTACGTCCGGGACTAGTGGGAATGAGCAGTTCTTC.

The V gene is TRBV24-1, the J gene TRBJ2-2; a weak D match, TRBD2 (6 bases). CDR1 and CDR2 from the germline V gene are KGHDR and SFDVKD. The CDR3 runs 15 residues. Deletions cut 7 bases from V and 4 bases from J, with 15 bases between. CDR3 DNA sequence: TGTGCCACCAGGGGAGCTAGCGATAGCACCGGGGAGCTGTTTTTT. It is translated as CATRGASDSTGELFF.

The V call is TRBV2, the J call TRBJ1-5; D ambiguous. The V and J ends lost 6 bases and 9 bases respectively, with 12 bases between them. CDR1 SNHLY and CDR2 FYNNEI come from the germline V gene. The CDR3 has 12 residues. CDR3 nucleotide sequence: TGTGCCAGCAGAAGGGTGGAGGGGCCCCAGCATTTT. This encodes CASRRVEGPQHF.